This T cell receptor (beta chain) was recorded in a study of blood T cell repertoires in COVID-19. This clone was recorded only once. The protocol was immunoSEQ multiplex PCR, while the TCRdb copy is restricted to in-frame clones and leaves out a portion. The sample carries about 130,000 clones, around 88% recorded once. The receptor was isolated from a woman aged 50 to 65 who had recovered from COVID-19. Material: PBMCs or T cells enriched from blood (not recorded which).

The CDR3 region has the DNA TGTGCCAGCAGCCCCCAGGGGATACAAGAGACCCAGTACTTC. Translation: CASSPQGIQETQYF. This chain links TRBV3-1 (or the pseudogene TRBV3-2) with TRBJ2-5; the D gene is possibly TRBD1 (6 bases). The CDR3 contains 14 residues. Trimming took 4 bases from V and 2 from J, leaving 11 bases between them. Germline V gene lookup returns CDR1 LGHDT and CDR2 YNNKEL (reference sequence).